A selection of T cell receptor beta chains follows, all from one sample in a study of T cells after yellow fever vaccination. From the 5' RACE reads, TCRdb called clonotypes with MiXCR, one entry per CDR3 protein. This repertoire shows about 330,000 distinct CDR3 sequences, approximately 4% found once; its top ten account for around 23%. The sample in question was PBMCs, obtained 5 days after the yellow fever booster vaccination. Every receptor here comes from a man between 18 and 35 years old who received the YFV17D yellow fever vaccine. Both conserved end residues are part of each CDR3. A D gene is named only where the DNA matches it firmly. Size is omitted from some rows. Given values are once, few, many or a class for expanded clones.

size,D,J,V,DNA,CDR3
NA,NA,TRBJ2-3,TRBV10-3,TGTGCCATCAGTGAAACAGAGACTTCCACAGATACGCAGTATTTT,CAISETETSTDTQYF
many,NA,TRBJ2-5,TRBV15,TGTGCCACCAGCAGAGTCGGGAACGGGGAGACCCAGTACTTC,CATSRVGNGETQYF
NA,NA,TRBJ2-4,TRBV7-9,TGTGCCAGCAGCTTAGTCCCACTATCCACGGGATCCAAAAACATTCAGTACTTC,CASSLVPLSTGSKNIQYF
few,TRBD1,TRBJ2-6,TRBV5-1,TGCGCCAGCAGCTTCCCGACAGGGGCGAACTCTGGGGCCAACGTCCTGACTTTC,CASSFPTGANSGANVLTF
few,TRBD2,TRBJ2-5,TRBV28,TGTGCCAGCACACTCGGACTAGCCGGAGAGACCCAGTACTTC,CASTLGLAGETQYF
NA,TRBD1,TRBJ2-1,TRBV4-3,TGCGCCAGCAGCCTCCGGGACAGGGGGAGCGATGAGCAGTTCTTC,CASSLRDRGSDEQFF
many,NA,TRBJ2-2,TRBV7-2,TGTGCCGGCTCCCTGGACAGGAACACCGGGGAGCTGTTTTTT,CAGSLDRNTGELFF
many,TRBD1,TRBJ2-7,TRBV6-5,TGTGCCAGCAGTTACTCGGGACAGGGCTTCTACGAGCAGTACTTC,CASSYSGQGFYEQYF
many,NA,TRBJ2-3,TRBV6-6,TGTGCCAGCAGTCAGGGCCGGGGGGCAACAGATACGCAGTATTTT,CASSQGRGATDTQYF
few,TRBD2,TRBJ2-1,TRBV7-2,TGTGCCAGCAGCTTAGCGTTTTCTGGCGGGGGGGACAATGAGCAGTTCTTC,CASSLAFSGGGDNEQFF
many,NA,TRBJ1-4,TRBV6-2/TRBV6-3,TGTGCCAGCAGCAATCCAGGGTCGGATGATGAAAAACTGTTTTTT,CASSNPGSDDEKLFF
many,TRBD1,TRBJ2-1,TRBV20-1,TGCAGTGCTAGGGACCGGACAGGTCCCTACAATGAGCAGTTCTTC,CSARDRTGPYNEQFF
few,NA,TRBJ1-5,TRBV4-1,TGCGCCAGCAGCCAAACAGAAAATCAGCCCCAGCATTTT,CASSQTENQPQHF
NA,NA,TRBJ1-4,TRBV7-9,TGTGCCAGCAGCTTAGGCGCAGGAGATGATGAAAAACTGTTTTTT,CASSLGAGDDEKLFF
many,NA,TRBJ1-1,TRBV29-1,TGCAGCGTTGCACCGGGTTGGGGGATGAACACTGAAGCTTTCTTT,CSVAPGWGMNTEAFF
NA,NA,TRBJ1-6,TRBV5-6,TGTGCCAGCAGCTCTCCGGTGAGCTCCTATAATTCACCCCTCCACTTT,CASSSPVSSYNSPLHF
many,TRBD2,TRBJ2-7,TRBV20-1,TGCAGTGCTAGAGCGCGACTAGCGGGGGGGCGGGGCGAGCAGTACTTC,CSARARLAGGRGEQYF
many,NA,TRBJ2-2,TRBV5-6,TGTGCCAGCAGCTTGGGGCACACCGGGGAGCTGTTTTTT,CASSLGHTGELFF
few,NA,TRBJ1-1,TRBV29-1,TGCAGCGTGAGCTCCGGGGCTTTCTTT,CSVSSGAFF
many,TRBD2,TRBJ2-5,TRBV7-9,TGTGCCAGCAGCTTCTTCCAGAATTGGGCGGGGGTCCAAGAGACCCAGTACTTC,CASSFFQNWAGVQETQYF
NA,NA,TRBJ2-7,TRBV27,TGTGCCAGCAGGCCCTCGAGGAGAGCCTACGAGCAGTACTTC,CASRPSRRAYEQYF
few,NA,TRBJ2-2,TRBV4-1,TGCGCCAGCAGCCAAGAGGGCAGGACCACCGGGGAGCTGTTTTTT,CASSQEGRTTGELFF
NA,TRBD2,TRBJ2-2,TRBV4-3,TGCGCCAGCAGCCGACTTTCGCTGGGAGGGTTTCGGAACACCGGGGAGCTGTTTTTT,CASSRLSLGGFRNTGELFF
many,TRBD1,TRBJ2-3,TRBV24-1,TGTGCCACCAGCGATACCGGGACAGGGGGCGATGGGATCACAGATACGCAGTATTTT,CATSDTGTGGDGITDTQYF